The 16 T cell receptor beta chains listed next were all sequenced from one sample in a study of monozygotic twins with inflammatory bowel disease. From the 5' RACE reads, TCRdb lists one entry per CDR3 protein and no DNA. This table holds about 330,000 distinct CDR3 sequences. The sample comprised blood. All receptors derive from a human donor with ulcerative colitis or Crohn's disease, or a healthy co-twin of an affected twin (not recorded which).

The V and J genes are TRBV28 and TRBJ2-3; no DNA is available, so the TRBD2 call from TCRdb remains unchecked. CDR3 length equals 15 residues. Germline CDR1 MDHEN, CDR2 SYDVKM. CDR3 region: CASSWASRYADTQYF.

CDR3 region: CASSPPRGSPSTDTQYF. This chain uses TRBV23-1 with TRBJ2-3; lacking DNA, the TRBD1 call made by TCRdb goes unchecked. TRBV23-1 is identified as an open reading frame with a role that is uncertain. The CDR3 runs to 17 residues.

The chain links TRBV4-1 to TRBJ1-3. Germline V gene data show CDR1 as MGHRA and CDR2 as YSYEKL. The CDR3 is 14 amino acids. CDR3: CASSQDEDGNTIYF.

The rearrangement joins TRBV15 to TRBJ2-7; without DNA, the TCRdb call of TRBD1 cannot be checked. The V gene's germline CDR1 is LNHNV and CDR2 YYDKDF (reference sequence). The CDR3 is 16 residues long. This CDR3 reads CATSRERGRGFYEQYF.

The gene calls are TRBV6-1 and TRBJ2-3. CDR3 size: 15 residues. CDR1 is MNHNS, CDR2 SASEGT, per germline. The CDR3 protein is CASSRQGWGTDTQYF.

The chain uses TRBV21-1 and TRBJ2-3; the D call from TCRdb, TRBD1, cannot be confirmed without DNA. TRBV21-1 is a recognized pseudogene. The CDR3 spans 14 residues. This CDR3 is CASSKGGITDTQYF.

The chain carries TRBV11-2 and TRBJ2-5. CDR1 and CDR2 from the germline V gene are SGHAT and FQNNGV. The CDR3 has 16 residues. CDR3 residues: CASSPSERMGTETQYF.

The rearrangement joins TRBV6-5 to TRBJ2-7. Germline V gene lookup returns CDR1 MNHEY and CDR2 SVGAGI. CDR3 length: 13 residues. CDR3 protein: CASSRTGLHEQYF.

The chain combines TRBV6-5 with TRBJ1-1; TCRdb proposes TRBD1, but this gene call is untestable without DNA. This CDR3 is 13 amino acids long. The germline CDR1 and CDR2 sequences are MNHEY and SVGAGI. The CDR3 loop reads CASRGQLNTEAFF.

This chain connects TRBV29-1 to TRBJ2-5; TCRdb outputs TRBD1, but without DNA this stays unchecked. Germline values: CDR1 SQVTM, CDR2 ANQGSEA. This CDR3 comprises 13 residues. CDR3: CSVGTASRETQYF. Together with reference TRBV29-1 and TRBJ2-5, the CDR3 gives the full variable domain: SAVISQKPSRDICQRGTSLTIQCQVDSQVTMMFWYRQQPGQSLTLIATANQGSEATYESGFVIDKFPISRPNLTFSTLTVSNMSPEDSSIYLCSVGTASRETQYFGPGTRLLVL.

The rearrangement links TRBV7-2 to TRBJ2-3; TCRdb names TRBD1, which stays unverified in the absence of DNA. Germline V gene sequence: CDR1 SGHTA, CDR2 FQGNSA. This CDR3 has 16 residues. This chain's CDR3 is CASSFPRGQGTDTQYF.

The chain's CDR3 is CASSLALVGEQFF. This chain joins TRBV5-1 and TRBJ2-1; TCRdb reports TRBD2, a call that lacks DNA to check it against. From germline, CDR1 is SGHRS and CDR2 YFSETQ. This CDR3 is 13 amino acids long.

The chain joins TRBV15 to TRBJ2-2; TCRdb indicates TRBD1, and absent DNA this call remains unverified. Per germline, CDR1 LNHNV and CDR2 YYDKDF (reference sequence). The CDR3 has 16 amino acids. The CDR3 protein is CATSTNAGLDTGELFF.

The CDR3 region is CASSLASSNIQYF. V and J are TRBV5-1 and TRBJ2-4. The germline gives CDR1 SGHRS, CDR2 YFSETQ. The length of the CDR3 is 13 residues. The complete variable domain, with remaining parts taken from reference TRBV5-1 and TRBJ2-4, reads KAGVTQTPRYLIKTRGQQVTLSCSPISGHRSVSWYQQTPGQGLQFLFEYFSETQRNKGNFPGRFSGRQFSNSRSEMNVSTLELGDSALYLCASSLASSNIQYFGAGTRLSVL.

The V and J genes are TRBV3-1 and TRBJ1-5. CDR3 size: 13 residues. The germline CDR1 and CDR2 sequences are LGHDT and YNNKEL (reference sequence). CDR3 in amino acids: CASSQNGDQPQHF.

The chain recombines TRBV5-1 with TRBJ2-3. Germline CDR1 SGHRS, CDR2 YFSETQ. The CDR3 runs to 13 residues. The CDR3 loop reads CASSNGIPDTQYF.